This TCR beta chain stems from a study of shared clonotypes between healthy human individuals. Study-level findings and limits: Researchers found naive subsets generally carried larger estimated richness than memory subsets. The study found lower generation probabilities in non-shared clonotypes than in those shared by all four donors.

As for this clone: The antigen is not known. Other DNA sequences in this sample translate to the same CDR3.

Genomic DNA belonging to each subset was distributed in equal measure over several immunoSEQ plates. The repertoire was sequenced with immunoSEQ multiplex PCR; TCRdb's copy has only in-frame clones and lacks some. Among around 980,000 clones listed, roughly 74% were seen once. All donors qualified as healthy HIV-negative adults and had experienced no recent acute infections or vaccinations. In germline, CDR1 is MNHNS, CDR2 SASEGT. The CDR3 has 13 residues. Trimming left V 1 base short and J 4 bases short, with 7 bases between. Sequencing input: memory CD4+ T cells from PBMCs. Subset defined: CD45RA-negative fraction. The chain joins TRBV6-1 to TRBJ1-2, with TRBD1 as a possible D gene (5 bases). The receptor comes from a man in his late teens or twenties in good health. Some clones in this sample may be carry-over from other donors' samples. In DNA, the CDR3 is TGTGCCAGCAGTGAAGGACAGATCTATGGCTACACCTTC. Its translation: CASSEGQIYGYTF.